This T cell receptor (beta chain) came from a study of blood T cell dynamics during melanoma immunotherapy. Time point reported: week 3, after first cycle of checkpoint inhibitor. TCRdb keeps only in-frame clones here, not all; method: immunoSEQ multiplex PCR. The sample has roughly 16,000 clones, approximately 94% seen once. Sequencing was performed on effector memory CD8+ T cells from blood, taken from a patient treated with checkpoint blockade. This clonotype was obtained from a human donor with melanoma.

The DNA of the CDR3 is TGCGCCAGCAGCCTTTGGCTTGGCAACTACGAGCAGTACTTC. Its translation: CASSLWLGNYEQYF. This chain joins TRBV4-1 and TRBJ2-7; D is uncertain. The CDR3 loop spans 14 amino acids. The germline V gene encodes CDR1 MGHRA and CDR2 YSYEKL. V lost 4 bases and J 3 bases, leaving 13 bases between the germline ends.